This TCR beta chain stems from a study of blood T cell repertoires in COVID-19. The overall study: The analysed material was cDNA or gDNA that came from T cells, B-cell-depleted T cells, or PBMCs.

There are 17 residues in the CDR3. V gave up 3 bases and J gave up 2 bases, with 17 bases separating them. The V gene's germline CDR1 is MNHNS and CDR2 SASEGT. Profiled with immunoSEQ multiplex PCR; TCRdb holds only in-frame clones, not every one. The sample shows about 330,000 clones, around 87% of them seen only once. Recovery among Cohort 3 donors was established by two negative PCRs, clearance, or symptom resolution. Sequencing used PBMCs or T cells enriched from blood (not recorded which). The sequence was collected from a woman aged 30 to 39 who had recovered from COVID-19. The chain couples TRBV6-1 to TRBJ1-3, with a tentative D call TRBD1 (5 bases). For the CDR3, the DNA is TGTGCCAGCAGTGAGGGGCCCTACCCAACCCCTGGAAACACCATATATTTT. Protein: CASSEGPYPTPGNTIYF.